These T cell receptor beta chains were read from a single sample in a study of graft-versus-host responses after intestinal transplantation. Assay: immunoSEQ multiplex PCR; the TCRdb copy retains only in-frame clones and omits some. The profile shows about 43,000 clones, about 95% of them singletons. The source was PBMCs, collected 335 days after intestinal transplant. These receptors were obtained from a human patient who received an intestinal transplant, so some T cells may come from the graft donor. Both conserved end residues are part of each CDR3. Each record gives: V gene, J gene, D gene, clone size, CDR3 protein, CDR3 DNA. D genes are given only for firm matches. Clone size, where shown, is once, few, many, or a class for clones that have expanded.

V gene: TRBV19; J gene: TRBJ2-5; D gene: .; clone size: .; CDR3 protein: CASKKGETQYF; CDR3 DNA: TGTGCCAGTAAGAAGGGGGAGACCCAGTACTTC
V gene: TRBV7-2; J gene: TRBJ2-6; D gene: .; clone size: .; CDR3 protein: CASSLVGSSGANVLTF; CDR3 DNA: TGTGCCAGCAGCTTAGTTGGGTCCTCTGGGGCCAACGTCCTGACTTTC
V gene: TRBV14; J gene: TRBJ2-3; D gene: TRBD2; clone size: .; CDR3 protein: CASSQPAPSGATDTQYF; CDR3 DNA: TGTGCCAGCAGCCAACCGGCTCCTAGCGGGGCCACAGATACGCAGTATTTT
V gene: TRBV2; J gene: TRBJ1-4; D gene: .; clone size: .; CDR3 protein: CASSEEVVNEKLFF; CDR3 DNA: TGTGCCAGCAGTGAAGAGGTGGTGAATGAAAAACTGTTTTTT
V gene: TRBV9; J gene: TRBJ2-1; D gene: .; clone size: .; CDR3 protein: CASSGGQPPYNEQFF; CDR3 DNA: TGTGCCAGCAGCGGGGGACAACCCCCCTACAATGAGCAGTTCTTC
V gene: TRBV28; J gene: TRBJ1-2; D gene: .; clone size: once; CDR3 protein: CASTPLLNNYGYTF; CDR3 DNA: TGTGCCAGCACCCCTTTGCTCAATAATTATGGCTACACCTTC
V gene: TRBV6-6; J gene: TRBJ2-7; D gene: .; clone size: .; CDR3 protein: CASSYSLANEQYF; CDR3 DNA: TGTGCCAGCAGTTATAGTCTAGCAAACGAGCAGTACTTC
V gene: TRBV19; J gene: TRBJ2-1; D gene: .; clone size: .; CDR3 protein: CASSGGQGVGWEQFF; CDR3 DNA: TGTGCCAGTAGTGGGGGTCAGGGAGTGGGTTGGGAGCAGTTCTTC
V gene: TRBV13; J gene: TRBJ2-7; D gene: .; clone size: .; CDR3 protein: CASSLTAGFLDF; CDR3 DNA: TGTGCCAGCAGCTTAACTGCGGGGTTTCTTGACTTC
V gene: TRBV5-1; J gene: TRBJ2-5; D gene: TRBD1; clone size: .; CDR3 protein: CASSLQGPQRETQYF; CDR3 DNA: TGCGCCAGCAGCTTACAGGGGCCCCAGAGGGAGACCCAGTACTTC
V gene: TRBV7-9; J gene: TRBJ2-7; D gene: TRBD2; clone size: once; CDR3 protein: CASSFSGIVGYEQYF; CDR3 DNA: TGTGCCAGCAGCTTTAGCGGGATTGTTGGCTACGAGCAGTACTTC
V gene: TRBV9; J gene: TRBJ2-1; D gene: TRBD2; clone size: .; CDR3 protein: CASSPSGTSSNEQFF; CDR3 DNA: TGTGCCAGCAGCCCCTCCGGGACTAGCAGTAATGAGCAGTTCTTC
V gene: TRBV6-5; J gene: TRBJ1-2; D gene: TRBD1; clone size: .; CDR3 protein: CASSYWDRRRGYTF; CDR3 DNA: TGTGCCAGCAGTTATTGGGACAGGCGACGTGGCTACACCTTC
V gene: TRBV6-1; J gene: TRBJ2-5; D gene: .; clone size: .; CDR3 protein: CASSESNRHGQQYF; CDR3 DNA: TGTGCCAGCAGTGAATCCAACCGGCACGGTCAGCAGTACTTC
V gene: TRBV15; J gene: TRBJ1-4; D gene: .; clone size: .; CDR3 protein: CATSRGRAATNEKLFF; CDR3 DNA: TGTGCCACCAGCAGAGGACGAGCAGCAACTAATGAAAAACTGTTTTTT
V gene: TRBV16; J gene: TRBJ2-7; D gene: .; clone size: .; CDR3 protein: CASSPTDRPYEQYF; CDR3 DNA: TGTGCCAGCAGCCCAACAGACAGACCCTACGAGCAGTACTTC
V gene: TRBV29-1; J gene: TRBJ2-6; D gene: .; clone size: .; CDR3 protein: CSVDLRGAGANVLTF; CDR3 DNA: TGCAGCGTTGACCTAAGGGGGGCTGGGGCCAACGTCCTGACTTTC
V gene: TRBV10-1; J gene: TRBJ1-6; D gene: .; clone size: .; CDR3 protein: CASSRDYNSPLHF; CDR3 DNA: TGCGCCAGCAGCCGGGATTATAATTCACCCCTCCACTTT
V gene: TRBV10-3; J gene: TRBJ2-7; D gene: TRBD2; clone size: few; CDR3 protein: CAISEDGTRGYEQYF; CDR3 DNA: TGTGCCATCAGTGAGGACGGGACTAGGGGTTACGAGCAGTACTTC
V gene: TRBV23-1; J gene: TRBJ2-1; D gene: .; clone size: .; CDR3 protein: CASSQLADLEADTYNEQFF; CDR3 DNA: TGCGCCAGCAGTCAACTCGCCGACTTGGAAGCGGATACCTACAATGAGCAGTTCTTC
V gene: TRBV27; J gene: TRBJ2-1; D gene: TRBD2; clone size: .; CDR3 protein: CASSSWASGPYNEQFF; CDR3 DNA: TGTGCCAGCAGTTCCTGGGCTAGCGGCCCCTACAATGAGCAGTTCTTC
V gene: TRBV7-6; J gene: TRBJ2-3; D gene: .; clone size: .; CDR3 protein: CASSLVQDTQYF; CDR3 DNA: TGTGCCAGCAGCTTAGTTCAAGATACGCAGTATTTT
V gene: TRBV9; J gene: TRBJ2-5; D gene: .; clone size: few; CDR3 protein: CASSEAGGQGETQYF; CDR3 DNA: TGTGCCAGCAGCGAAGCGGGGGGACAGGGAGAGACCCAGTACTTC
V gene: TRBV30; J gene: TRBJ1-2; D gene: .; clone size: .; CDR3 protein: CAWRATSGYTF; CDR3 DNA: TGTGCCTGGAGGGCTACTTCTGGCTACACCTTC
V gene: TRBV11-3; J gene: TRBJ1-1; D gene: .; clone size: .; CDR3 protein: CASSFWWGTEAFF; CDR3 DNA: TGTGCCAGCAGCTTTTGGTGGGGCACTGAAGCTTTCTTT
V gene: TRBV5-1; J gene: TRBJ1-1; D gene: TRBD1; clone size: .; CDR3 protein: CASSRGQEAFF; CDR3 DNA: TGCGCCAGCAGCCGGGGACAGGAAGCTTTCTTT
V gene: TRBV11-3; J gene: TRBJ2-2; D gene: .; clone size: .; CDR3 protein: CASSLDRMGVQNTGELFF; CDR3 DNA: TGTGCCAGCAGCTTAGACCGGATGGGGGTCCAGAACACCGGGGAGCTGTTTTTT
V gene: TRBV5-1; J gene: TRBJ1-2; D gene: TRBD1; clone size: .; CDR3 protein: CASTPQTGARDGYTF; CDR3 DNA: TGCGCCAGCACCCCCCAAACAGGGGCCCGGGATGGCTACACCTTC
V gene: TRBV30; J gene: TRBJ2-6; D gene: TRBD1; clone size: .; CDR3 protein: CAWSVQGERAGANVLTF; CDR3 DNA: TGTGCCTGGAGTGTACAGGGGGAGCGGGCGGGGGCCAACGTCCTGACTTTC
V gene: TRBV6-1; J gene: TRBJ2-1; D gene: .; clone size: .; CDR3 protein: CAITKRISYNEQFF; CDR3 DNA: TGTGCCATTACCAAGCGGATCTCCTACAATGAGCAGTTCTTC
V gene: TRBV5-5; J gene: TRBJ2-3; D gene: .; clone size: .; CDR3 protein: CASSSMNRADTQYF; CDR3 DNA: TGTGCCAGCAGCTCCATGAATAGGGCAGATACGCAGTATTTT
V gene: TRBV6-4; J gene: TRBJ2-3; D gene: TRBD1; clone size: .; CDR3 protein: CASSDGTGGTDTQYF; CDR3 DNA: TGTGCCAGCAGTGACGGGACAGGGGGCACAGATACGCAGTATTTT